This TCR beta chain came from a study of cytomegalovirus exposure and HLA in healthy donors. Findings of the study overall: The productive fraction for most TCR beta V segments was about 90% or about 30% in an earlier analysis. Later on, an analysis found that several of the most significant clusters appeared to be linked to common viral pathogens, which included parvovirus B19. The authors judged a highly shared variant cluster likely a sequencing artifact.

The PCR employed 60 Vbeta primers together with 13 Jbeta primers. This table comes from immunoSEQ multiplex PCR, and its TCRdb copy is limited to in-frame clones, with some not included. The table records roughly 150,000 clones, roughly 77% of them present only once. With V trimmed by 4 bases and J by 8 bases, 5 bases remained unmatched. Germline V gene lookup returns CDR1 SGHTA and CDR2 FQGNSA. The CDR3 length is 15 residues. In the case of this clone: Its antigen is unidentified.

As for the donors, each was a healthy bone marrow donor. What was sequenced was PBMCs. The rearrangement joins TRBV7-2 to TRBJ2-4, with 13 positions matching TRBD2. The receptor was isolated from a young man in good health and CMV-seropositive. As DNA, the CDR3 is TGTGCCAGCAGCTCGACTAGCGGGAGGTGGGACATTCAGTACTTC. This sequence encodes CASSSTSGRWDIQYF.